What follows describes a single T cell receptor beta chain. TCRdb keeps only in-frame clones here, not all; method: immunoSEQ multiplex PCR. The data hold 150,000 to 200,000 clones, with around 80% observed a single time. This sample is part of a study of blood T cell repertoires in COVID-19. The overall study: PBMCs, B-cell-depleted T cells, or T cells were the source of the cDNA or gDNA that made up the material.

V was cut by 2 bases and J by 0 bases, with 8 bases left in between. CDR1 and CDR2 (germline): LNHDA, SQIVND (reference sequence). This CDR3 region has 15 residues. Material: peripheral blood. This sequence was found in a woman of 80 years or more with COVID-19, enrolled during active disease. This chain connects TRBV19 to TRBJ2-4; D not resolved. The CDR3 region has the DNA TGTGCCAGTAGTATAAGGCAGGCAGCCAAAAACATTCAGTACTTC. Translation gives CASSIRQAAKNIQYF.